This is a list of T cell receptor beta chains from one sample in a study of prognosis after radiotherapy for stage I lung cancer. TCRdb reprocessed the multiplex PCR reads via MiXCR and lists one record per CDR3 protein. This sample has more than 15,000 distinct CDR3 sequences; around 42% occur once, and the top ten carry around two fifths. This specimen was PBMCs, taken before or after stereotactic body radiation therapy (not recorded which). These receptors all stem from a donor of 50 years or more with non-small cell lung cancer. Each CDR3 is given with its conserved first and last residue. Fields, in order: clone size, V gene, J gene, D gene, CDR3 length, CDR3 protein, CDR3 DNA. The D gene is left open where the match is weak. Part of the rows lack a size; the others show once, few, many or a class for expanded clones.

.,TRBV12-3/TRBV12-4,TRBJ1-2,.,13,CASSLALGIGYTF,TGTGCCAGCAGTTTAGCGTTGGGTATTGGCTACACCTTC
.,TRBV6-5,TRBJ1-2,.,13,CASSTRGDYGYTF,TGTGCCAGCAGCACTCGGGGGGACTATGGCTACACCTTC
many,TRBV25-1,TRBJ1-2,.,14,CASKDTNSDYGYTF,TGTGCCAGTAAAGATACCAACTCGGACTATGGCTACACCTTC
.,TRBV6-1,TRBJ2-1,.,15,CASEAGAYSYNEQFF,TGTGCCAGCGAGGCGGGCGCCTACTCCTACAATGAGCAGTTCTTC
many,TRBV3-1,TRBJ2-3,TRBD2,15,CASSQLAGGGDTQYF,TGTGCCAGCAGCCAACTAGCGGGAGGTGGAGATACGCAGTATTTT
medium-sized,TRBV7-2,TRBJ2-2,TRBD1,19,CASSLVGTGSSLNTGELFF,TGTGCCAGCAGCTTAGTTGGGACAGGATCTTCGTTGAACACCGGGGAGCTGTTTTTT
many,TRBV7-8,TRBJ2-3,.,15,CASSLDVSSTDTQYF,TGTGCCAGCAGCTTAGACGTAAGCAGCACAGATACGCAGTATTTT
.,TRBV19,TRBJ2-7,TRBD1,15,CASTSSTGTVYEQYF,TGTGCCAGTACCTCCTCCACCGGGACAGTCTACGAGCAGTACTTC
.,TRBV3-1,TRBJ2-2,.,16,CASSQNYRGGTGELFF,TGTGCCAGCAGCCAAAACTACAGGGGAGGAACCGGGGAGCTGTTTTTT
.,TRBV28,TRBJ2-7,TRBD2,14,CASYSSGGSYEQYF,TGTGCCAGCTATTCCAGCGGGGGCTCCTACGAGCAGTACTTC
.,TRBV6-2/TRBV6-3,TRBJ2-7,.,13,CASSYNMGHEHYF,TGTGCCAGCAGTTACAACATGGGTCACGAGCATTACTTC
.,TRBV6-2/TRBV6-3,TRBJ2-2,.,14,CASIRGARTWELFF,TGTGCCAGCATTCGGGGTGCGCGAACCTGGGAGCTGTTTTTT
.,TRBV6-4,TRBJ1-1,.,11,CASSAHSYSFF,TGTGCCAGCAGTGCGCACAGTTACTCTTTCTTT
.,TRBV6-1,TRBJ1-2,.,12,CASLTVYYGYTF,TGTGCCAGCTTAACAGTGTACTATGGCTACACCTTC
medium-sized,TRBV6-5,TRBJ2-3,.,13,CASGGGGTDTQYF,TGTGCCAGCGGTGGGGGTGGGACAGATACGCAGTATTTT
medium-sized,TRBV6-1,TRBJ1-1,.,14,CASSLLTGNTEAFF,TGTGCCAGCAGTCTCCTGACTGGAAACACTGAAGCTTTCTTT
many,TRBV11-2,TRBJ2-1,.,15,CASSLAGSSYNEQFF,TGTGCCAGCAGCTTAGCAGGGTCATCCTACAATGAGCAGTTCTTC
.,TRBV12-3/TRBV12-4,TRBJ2-3,.,16,CASSRRVRASTDTQYF,TGTGCCAGCAGCCGACGGGTTAGGGCCAGCACAGATACGCAGTATTTT
many,TRBV4-2,TRBJ1-1,.,15,CASSQERGMGTEAFF,TGTGCCAGCAGCCAAGAGAGGGGGATGGGGACAGAAGCTTTCTTT
.,TRBV6-5,TRBJ2-1,.,17,CASSHSNPELDAREQFF,TGTGCCAGCAGTCACTCCAACCCCGAACTAGATGCTCGTGAGCAGTTCTTC
many,TRBV2,TRBJ1-6,TRBD1,15,CASRVGQGFISPLHF,TGTGCCAGCAGAGTGGGACAGGGCTTTATTTCACCCCTCCACTTT
many,TRBV27,TRBJ2-1,.,13,CASSSFEYNEQFF,TGTGCCAGCAGTTCATTCGAATACAATGAGCAGTTCTTC
.,TRBV6-1,TRBJ1-6,.,12,CASSPSDSPLHF,TGTGCCAGCAGCCCCTCGGATTCACCCCTCCACTTT
.,TRBV5-5,TRBJ1-1,.,13,CASSQQGLGSAFF,TGTGCCAGCAGCCAACAGGGCCTGGGAAGTGCTTTCTTT
medium-sized,TRBV12-3/TRBV12-4,TRBJ2-7,.,14,CASSTTGVSYEQYF,TGTGCCAGCAGCACGACAGGTGTCTCCTACGAGCAGTACTTC
many,TRBV20-1,TRBJ2-1,TRBD2,13,CSWETSGSDEQFF,TGCAGTTGGGAGACTAGCGGCAGCGATGAGCAGTTCTTC
.,TRBV24-1,TRBJ1-1,TRBD1,14,CATRGQWDGTESFF,TGTGCCACCAGGGGACAGTGGGACGGCACTGAATCTTTCTTT
.,TRBV20-1,TRBJ1-2,.,16,CSAREYGTLANYGYTF,TGCAGTGCTAGAGAATATGGGACACTTGCTAACTATGGCTACACCTTC
.,TRBV28,TRBJ2-7,.,13,CASTSGVGYEQYF,TGTGCCAGCACTTCGGGAGTGGGGTACGAGCAGTACTTC
.,TRBV6-1,TRBJ2-7,TRBD1,13,CASSDGRGREQYF,TGTGCCAGCAGTGATGGCAGGGGGCGGGAGCAGTACTTC
medium-sized,TRBV6-5,TRBJ2-1,.,15,CASSALGVGGNEQFF,TGTGCCAGCAGTGCCCTGGGAGTGGGGGGTAATGAGCAGTTCTTC
many,TRBV30,TRBJ2-5,.,11,CACTKQGTQYF,TGTGCCTGCACTAAACAGGGGACCCAGTACTTC
many,TRBV19,TRBJ2-3,.,15,CASNERVAKPDTQYF,TGTGCCAGTAATGAGAGGGTGGCCAAACCAGATACGCAGTATTTT
.,TRBV28,TRBJ2-7,.,11,CASKSPDEQYF,TGTGCCAGCAAATCCCCAGACGAGCAGTACTTC
many,TRBV10-3,TRBJ2-7,.,12,CAIGQNSYEQYF,TGTGCCATCGGACAGAACTCCTACGAGCAGTACTTC
medium-sized,TRBV28,TRBJ2-3,TRBD2,16,CASSSIAGPNADTQYF,TGTGCCAGCAGTTCGATAGCGGGGCCGAATGCAGATACGCAGTATTTT
many,TRBV29-1,TRBJ1-2,TRBD1,14,CSVDPGQGNYGYTF,TGCAGCGTGGACCCGGGACAGGGGAACTATGGCTACACCTTC
.,TRBV6-5,TRBJ1-1,.,14,CASSSRYQNTEAFF,TGTGCCAGCAGTTCCCGTTACCAGAACACTGAAGCTTTCTTT
medium-sized,TRBV7-9,TRBJ2-2,TRBD2,17,CASSPTWTSGESGELFF,TGTGCCAGCAGCCCTACATGGACTAGCGGGGAATCCGGGGAGCTGTTTTTT
.,TRBV5-1,TRBJ2-5,TRBD1,17,CASSFAPSGQNQETQYF,TGCGCCAGCAGCTTTGCTCCCTCGGGACAGAACCAAGAGACCCAGTACTTC
many,TRBV7-9,TRBJ2-7,.,13,CASSSQGSHEQYF,TGTGCCAGCAGCTCACAGGGTTCCCACGAGCAGTACTTC
many,TRBV7-6,TRBJ2-5,.,16,CASSLGSNFGYETQYF,TGTGCCAGCAGCTTAGGATCTAATTTCGGTTACGAGACCCAGTACTTC
.,TRBV6-1,TRBJ2-7,.,15,CASSEGIGSSYEQYF,TGTGCCAGCAGTGAGGGGATCGGTAGCTCCTACGAGCAGTACTTC
many,TRBV13,TRBJ2-3,.,14,CASSSGRNTDTQYF,TGTGCCAGCAGCTCGGGACGGAACACAGATACGCAGTATTTT
.,TRBV6-4,TRBJ2-3,.,16,CASSKTLEGAGDTQYF,TGTGCCAGCAGTAAAACGCTAGAGGGGGCGGGGGATACGCAGTATTTT
many,TRBV6-1,TRBJ1-2,.,14,CASRLSLGGYGYTF,TGTGCCAGCAGACTGAGCCTTGGGGGGTATGGCTACACCTTC
.,TRBV3-1,TRBJ2-1,.,15,CASSLIEGDYNEQFF,TGTGCCAGCAGCCTTATAGAGGGAGACTACAATGAGCAGTTCTTC
many,TRBV6-4,TRBJ1-1,TRBD1,12,CASSGQGRTLAF,TGTGCCAGCAGTGGACAGGGCAGGACCCTGGCTTTT
many,TRBV4-2,TRBJ2-1,.,15,CASSQDRTENNEQFF,TGTGCCAGCAGCCAAGATCGAACGGAAAACAATGAGCAGTTCTTC
many,TRBV20-1,TRBJ2-5,TRBD2,15,CSAIPSGSGGETQYF,TGCAGTGCTATTCCCAGCGGGAGTGGGGGGGAGACCCAGTACTTC
once,TRBV7-2,TRBJ2-5,TRBD1,17,CASSTRTGGAEGETQYF,TGTGCCAGCAGCACTCGGACAGGGGGCGCAGAGGGAGAGACCCAGTACTTC
many,TRBV2,TRBJ2-5,.,15,CASSEGLLDGETQYF,TGTGCCAGCAGTGAAGGACTCCTAGACGGAGAGACCCAGTACTTC
many,TRBV6-9,TRBJ2-3,.,14,CASSYGTPRDTQYF,TGTGCCAGCAGTTACGGGACACCGAGGGATACGCAGTATTTT
.,TRBV5-1,TRBJ2-1,.,15,CASSSPGRSYNEQFF,TGCGCCAGCAGCTCCCCAGGACGGTCCTACAATGAGCAGTTCTTC
.,TRBV12-3/TRBV12-4,TRBJ2-5,.,16,CASTLSGWTLRETQYF,TGTGCCAGCACCCTCAGCGGGTGGACCTTGAGGGAGACCCAGTACTTC
once,TRBV29-1,TRBJ1-2,.,11,CSVVLVVGYTF,TGCAGCGTTGTCTTGGTCGTAGGCTACACCTTC
many,TRBV28,TRBJ1-4,.,12,CATCGKNEKLFF,TGTGCCACTTGCGGGAAGAATGAAAAACTGTTTTTT
medium-sized,TRBV11-2,TRBJ1-6,.,14,CASSRSGNNSPLHF,TGTGCCAGCAGCAGGTCGGGGAATAATTCACCCCTCCACTTT
few,TRBV5-6,TRBJ1-4,.,12,CASSLFREKLFF,TGTGCCAGCAGCTTATTTAGGGAGAAACTGTTTTTT
.,TRBV5-1,TRBJ2-2,TRBD2,16,CASSQPTGTSSGELFF,TGCGCCAGCAGCCAACCAACCGGGACTAGCAGCGGGGAGCTGTTTTTT